This T cell receptor beta chain originates from a study of blood T cell repertoires in COVID-19. Study in general: Donors in the United States, Italy and Spain gave samples during acute or convalescent COVID-19.

In the original processing: Estimation of nucleated cell counts relied on the amplification of reference gene primers. Method: immunoSEQ multiplex PCR; TCRdb's copy keeps in-frame clones and lacks some. For V, J and clone size, that table is used; D and trimming come from the DNA. The sample lists more than 110,000 clones, about 84% seen once, with about 9.3% in the top ten. The CDR3 has 13 amino acids. Germline lookup yields CDR1 KGHSH and CDR2 LQKENI. V was pared by 1 base and J by 3 bases, with 6 bases between. This clonotype originated in a woman older than 75 in a cohort sampled during active or convalescent COVID-19. V is TRBV18 and J is TRBJ1-1; no firm D call. Sequences were obtained from peripheral blood. For the CDR3, the DNA is TGTGCCAGCTCACCACGGCTGGACACTGAAGCTTTCTTT. Residues: CASSPRLDTEAFF.